Listed below are T cell receptor beta chains from one sample, sequenced in a study of T cell repertoires in cytomegalovirus infection. Antigen specificity for these receptors is unknown. TCRdb processed the reads anew with MiXCR; each CDR3 protein has one entry. Of roughly 920,000 distinct CDR3 sequences in the sample, roughly 30% are singletons; the top ten hold around 15%. The source material was cultured CD8+ T cells from PBMCs, sampled from culture after CMV antigen stimulation. Receptors were obtained from a human donor in good health (CMV status not recorded). Some clones in this sample may be carry-over from other donors' samples. The CDR3 runs from the conserved cysteine through the conserved F or W. Each record gives: CDR3 protein, CDR3 DNA, clone size, V gene, D gene, CDR3 length, J gene. A D gene is named only where the DNA matches it firmly. Some rows mark clone size as missing; the rest say once, few, many or name a class of expanded clone.

CDR3 protein: CASSPWRSETEAFF
CDR3 DNA: TGTGCCAGCAGCCCCTGGCGGAGCGAGACTGAAGCTTTCTTT
clone size: NA
V gene: TRBV5-5
D gene: NA
CDR3 length: 14
J gene: TRBJ1-1

CDR3 protein: CASSFAVSRSITGELFF
CDR3 DNA: TGTGCCAGCAGCTTCGCCGTCTCCCGGTCTATCACCGGGGAGCTGTTTTTT
clone size: many
V gene: TRBV7-2
D gene: NA
CDR3 length: 17
J gene: TRBJ2-2

CDR3 protein: CASSIAPTEGYGYTF
CDR3 DNA: TGTGCCAGTAGTATAGCTCCGACGGAGGGCTATGGCTACACCTTC
clone size: few
V gene: TRBV19
D gene: NA
CDR3 length: 15
J gene: TRBJ1-2

CDR3 protein: CASSLNSLAGGPLYNEQFF
CDR3 DNA: TGTGCCAGCAGCTTAAATTCGCTAGCGGGGGGGCCCCTATACAATGAGCAGTTCTTC
clone size: many
V gene: TRBV7-2
D gene: TRBD2
CDR3 length: 19
J gene: TRBJ2-1

CDR3 protein: CASSLGLDGGQETQYF
CDR3 DNA: TGTGCCAGCAGCTTAGGACTAGACGGGGGCCAAGAGACCCAGTACTTC
clone size: NA
V gene: TRBV7-9
D gene: NA
CDR3 length: 16
J gene: TRBJ2-5

CDR3 protein: CASSQELGGGELFF
CDR3 DNA: TGCGCCAGCAGCCAAGAGTTGGGGGGCGGGGAGCTGTTTTTT
clone size: few
V gene: TRBV4-1
D gene: NA
CDR3 length: 14
J gene: TRBJ2-2

CDR3 protein: CASSDDLRGYTF
CDR3 DNA: TGTGCCAGCAGTGATGATCTGCGAGGCTACACCTTC
clone size: NA
V gene: TRBV6-1
D gene: NA
CDR3 length: 12
J gene: TRBJ1-2

CDR3 protein: CASSLSLGGPNEQFF
CDR3 DNA: TGTGCTAGCAGCCTCTCTCTCGGGGGCCCCAATGAGCAGTTCTTC
clone size: NA
V gene: TRBV7-7
D gene: NA
CDR3 length: 15
J gene: TRBJ2-1

CDR3 protein: CASSSLVVTEAFF
CDR3 DNA: TGTGCCAGCAGTTCCCTGGTGGTCACTGAAGCTTTCTTT
clone size: NA
V gene: TRBV28
D gene: NA
CDR3 length: 13
J gene: TRBJ1-1

CDR3 protein: CSAWEPEVNYGYTF
CDR3 DNA: TGCAGTGCTTGGGAACCGGAGGTTAACTATGGCTACACCTTC
clone size: NA
V gene: TRBV20-1
D gene: NA
CDR3 length: 14
J gene: TRBJ1-2